This T cell receptor beta chain stems from a study of TIL therapy for anti-PD-1-resistant metastatic lung cancer. For the study at large: Progressing patients received lymphodepletion, expanded TIL infusion and IL-2. Median patient age was about 55, ranging roughly 38-75 years. Tumors carried a median roughly 1.5 non-synonymous mutations per megabase.

Indicated time point: pre-treatment sample, taken before nivolumab and TIL therapy. The CDR3 covers 15 residues. V shed 1 base and J 9 bases; nucleotides not matched to a gene: 6. Germline V gives CDR1 LNHNV, CDR2 YYDKDF (reference sequence). The libraries were made with immunoSEQ v3. Only in-frame clones appear in the TCRdb table, and some are missing; sequencing was by immunoSEQ multiplex PCR. The top ten hold 6.6% of the sample, which has around 59,000 clones, under 75% seen once. The receptor was derived from a person aged 25-85 years with non-small cell lung cancer. The sample in question was blood, obtained at baseline. This rearrangement joins TRBV15 to TRBJ2-1, with 10 positions matching TRBD2. CDR3 coding DNA: TGTGCCACCAGCAGAGTCTCTAGCGGGGGTGCTGAGCAGTTCTTC. Amino acid sequence: CATSRVSSGGAEQFF.